A single T cell receptor (beta chain) is shown here with its context. Its specificity is unknown. The PCR employed 60 Vbeta primers together with 13 Jbeta primers. Sequencing was performed with immunoSEQ multiplex PCR; in TCRdb, only in-frame clones are kept and a portion is missing. The data show around 100,000 clones, with roughly 79% seen just once and 4.2% held by the top ten. The sample belongs to a study of cytomegalovirus exposure and HLA in healthy donors. From germline, CDR1 is LGHNA and CDR2 YSLEER. The CDR3 is 14 residues long. Deletions cut 3 bases from V and 0 bases from J, with 7 bases between. Study observations and caveats: Relative to equally common others, HLA-associated TCR beta chains showed greater clonal expansion in a later analysis. Earlier analysis yielded a pattern in which most TCR beta V segments were productive about 87% or about 30% of the time.

The receptor comes from a woman in her 70s in good health and CMV-seropositive. The sequenced material came from PBMCs. The gene calls are TRBV4-3 and TRBJ2-3; the D is unclear. The CDR3 protein is CASSQPGSTDTQYF. CDR3 DNA: TGCGCCAGCAGCCAGCCCGGGAGCACAGATACGCAGTATTTT.